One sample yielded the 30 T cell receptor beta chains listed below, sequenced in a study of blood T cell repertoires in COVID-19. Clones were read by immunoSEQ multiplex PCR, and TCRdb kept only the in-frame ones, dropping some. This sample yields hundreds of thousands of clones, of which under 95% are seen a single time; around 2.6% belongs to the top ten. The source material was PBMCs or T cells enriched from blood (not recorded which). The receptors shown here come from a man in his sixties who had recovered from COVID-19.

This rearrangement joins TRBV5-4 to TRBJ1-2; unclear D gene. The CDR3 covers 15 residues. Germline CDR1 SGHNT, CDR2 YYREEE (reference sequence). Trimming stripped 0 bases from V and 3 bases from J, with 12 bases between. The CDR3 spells CASSLGAGAHYGYTF. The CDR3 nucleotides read TGTGCCAGCAGCTTGGGGGCGGGCGCTCACTATGGCTACACCTTC.

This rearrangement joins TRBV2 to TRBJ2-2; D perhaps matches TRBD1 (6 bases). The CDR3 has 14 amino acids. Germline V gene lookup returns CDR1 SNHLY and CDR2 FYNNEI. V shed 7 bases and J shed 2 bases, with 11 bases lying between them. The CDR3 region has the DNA TGTGCCAGCAATCCAGGGGCCAACACCGGGGAGCTGTTTTTT. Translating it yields CASNPGANTGELFF.

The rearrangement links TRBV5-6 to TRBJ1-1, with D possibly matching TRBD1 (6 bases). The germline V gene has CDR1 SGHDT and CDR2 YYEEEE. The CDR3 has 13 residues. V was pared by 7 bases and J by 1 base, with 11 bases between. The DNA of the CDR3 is TGTGCCAGCCAGGGGCCAGGGAACACTGAAGCTTTCTTT. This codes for CASQGPGNTEAFF. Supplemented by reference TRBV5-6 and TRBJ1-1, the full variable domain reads DAGVTQSPTHLIKTRGQQVTLRCSPKSGHDTVSWYQQALGQGPQFIFQYYEEEERQRGNFPDRFSGHQFPNYSSELNVNALLLGDSALYLCASQGPGNTEAFFGQGTRLTVV.

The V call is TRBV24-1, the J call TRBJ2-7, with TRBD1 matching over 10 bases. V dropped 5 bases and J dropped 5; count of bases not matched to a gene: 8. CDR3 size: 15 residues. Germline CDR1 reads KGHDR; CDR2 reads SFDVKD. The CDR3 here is CATSGNDRGPNEQYF. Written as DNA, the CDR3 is TGTGCCACCAGTGGAAATGACAGGGGGCCAAACGAGCAGTACTTC.

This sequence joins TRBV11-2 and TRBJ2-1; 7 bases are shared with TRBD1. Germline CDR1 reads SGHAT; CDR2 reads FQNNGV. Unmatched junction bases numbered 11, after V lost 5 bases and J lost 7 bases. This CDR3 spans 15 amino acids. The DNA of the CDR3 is TGTGCCAGCAGCCCGCTGACAGGGCGATTGAATGAGCAGTTCTTC. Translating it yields CASSPLTGRLNEQFF.

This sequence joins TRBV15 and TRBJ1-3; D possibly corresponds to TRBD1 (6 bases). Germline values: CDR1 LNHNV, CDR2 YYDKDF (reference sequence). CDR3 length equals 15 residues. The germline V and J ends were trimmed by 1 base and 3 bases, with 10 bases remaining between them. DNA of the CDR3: TGTGCCACCAGCAGAGCCGGGACAAATGGAAACACCATATATTTT. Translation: CATSRAGTNGNTIYF.

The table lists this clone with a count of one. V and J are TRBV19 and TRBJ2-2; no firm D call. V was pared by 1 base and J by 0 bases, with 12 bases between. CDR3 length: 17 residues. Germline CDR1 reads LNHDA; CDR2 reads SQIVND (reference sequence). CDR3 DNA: TGTGCCAGTAGTATAGTACCAGGCGAAGCGAACACCGGGGAGCTGTTTTTT. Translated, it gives CASSIVPGEANTGELFF.

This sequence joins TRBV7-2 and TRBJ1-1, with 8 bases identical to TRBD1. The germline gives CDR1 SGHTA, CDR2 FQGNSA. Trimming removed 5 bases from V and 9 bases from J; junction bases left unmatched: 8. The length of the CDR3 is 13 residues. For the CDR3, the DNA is TGTGCCAGCAGCACCACCGGGACAGGAAAAGCTTTCTTT. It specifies CASSTTGTGKAFF.

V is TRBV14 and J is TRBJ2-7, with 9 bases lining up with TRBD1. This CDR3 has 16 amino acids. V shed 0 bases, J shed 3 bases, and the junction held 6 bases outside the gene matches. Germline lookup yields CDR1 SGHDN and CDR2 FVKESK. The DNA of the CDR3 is TGTGCCAGCAGCCAAGATCGGGGGACAGGGTACTACGAGCAGTACTTC. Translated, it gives CASSQDRGTGYYEQYF.

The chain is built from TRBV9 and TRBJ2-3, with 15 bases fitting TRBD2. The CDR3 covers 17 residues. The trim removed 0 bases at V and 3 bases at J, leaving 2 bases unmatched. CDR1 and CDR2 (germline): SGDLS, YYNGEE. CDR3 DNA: TGTGCCAGCAGCGTAGGGACTAGCGGGGGGGCTACAGATACGCAGTATTTT. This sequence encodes CASSVGTSGGATDTQYF.

The CDR3 nucleotides read TGTGCCAGCAGGGAGGGACAGGGGTTCGACGAGCAGTACTTC. Translation gives CASREGQGFDEQYF. This chain uses TRBV2 with TRBJ2-7; 10 bases agree with TRBD1. Germline V gene lookup returns CDR1 SNHLY and CDR2 FYNNEI. The CDR3 is 14 residues long. The V gene end was trimmed by 6 bases and the J gene end by 5 bases; junction bases not matched to a gene: 7.

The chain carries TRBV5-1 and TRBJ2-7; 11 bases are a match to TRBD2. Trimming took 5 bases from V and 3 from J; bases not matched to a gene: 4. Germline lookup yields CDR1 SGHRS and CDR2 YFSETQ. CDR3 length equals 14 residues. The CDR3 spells CASSSTSGGYEQYF. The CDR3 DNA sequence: TGCGCCAGCAGTTCAACTAGCGGGGGCTACGAGCAGTACTTC. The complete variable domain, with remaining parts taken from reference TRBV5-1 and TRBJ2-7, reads KAGVTQTPRYLIKTRGQQVTLSCSPISGHRSVSWYQQTPGQGLQFLFEYFSETQRNKGNFPGRFSGRQFSNSRSEMNVSTLELGDSALYLCASSSTSGGYEQYFGPGTRLTVT.

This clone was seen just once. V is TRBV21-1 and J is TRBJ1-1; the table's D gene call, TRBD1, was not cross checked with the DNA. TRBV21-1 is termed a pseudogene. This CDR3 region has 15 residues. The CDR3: CASSTEQGARTEAFF. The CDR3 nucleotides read TGTGCCAGCAGCACCGAACAGGGGGCAAGGACTGAAGCTTTCTTT.

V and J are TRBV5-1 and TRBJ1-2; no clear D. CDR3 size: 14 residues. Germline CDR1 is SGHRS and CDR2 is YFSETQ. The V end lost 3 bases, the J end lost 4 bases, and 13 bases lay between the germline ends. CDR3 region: CASSSLSTGYGYTF. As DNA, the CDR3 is TGCGCCAGCAGCTCTCTATCAACTGGCTATGGCTACACCTTC.

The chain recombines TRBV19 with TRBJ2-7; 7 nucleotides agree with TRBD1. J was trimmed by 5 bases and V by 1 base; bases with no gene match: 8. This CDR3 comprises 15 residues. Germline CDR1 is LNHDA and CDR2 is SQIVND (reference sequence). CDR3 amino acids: CASSIGSGGFDEQYF. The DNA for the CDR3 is TGTGCCAGTAGTATAGGGTCAGGGGGTTTTGACGAGCAGTACTTC.

The CDR3 DNA follows: TGCGCCAGCAGCTTGGGGACAGATTCATACGAGCAGTACTTC. Translated, it gives CASSLGTDSYEQYF. The chain is built from TRBV5-1 and TRBJ2-7, with D tentatively TRBD1 (6 bases). This CDR3 has 14 amino acids. V gave up 0 bases and J gave up 4 bases, with 11 bases separating them. The germline V gene encodes CDR1 SGHRS and CDR2 YFSETQ.

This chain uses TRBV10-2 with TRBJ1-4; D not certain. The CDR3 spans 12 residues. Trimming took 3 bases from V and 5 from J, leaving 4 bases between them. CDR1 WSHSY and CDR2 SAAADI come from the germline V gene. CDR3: CASSDRNEKLFF. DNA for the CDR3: TGCGCCAGCAGTGACAGAAATGAAAAACTGTTTTTT.

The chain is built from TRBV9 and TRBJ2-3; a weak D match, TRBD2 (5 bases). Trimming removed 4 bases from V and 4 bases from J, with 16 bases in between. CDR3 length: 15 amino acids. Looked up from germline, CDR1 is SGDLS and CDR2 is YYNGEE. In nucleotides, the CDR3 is TGTGCCAGCAGCCCACTCATGTTAGCGTCAGATACGCAGTATTTT. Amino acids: CASSPLMLASDTQYF.

The CDR3 region has the DNA TGTGCCAGCAGCCACCCAACTAGCGAGTTCCCCGAACAGTACTTC. Translating it yields CASSHPTSEFPEQYF. V and J are TRBV3-1 (or the pseudogene TRBV3-2) and TRBJ2-7; 7 nucleotides line up with TRBD2. The J segment lost 10 bases and the V segment lost 3 bases, leaving 15 bases of the junction unmatched. CDR1 is LGHDT, CDR2 YNNKEL, per germline (reference sequence). CDR3 length equals 15 residues.

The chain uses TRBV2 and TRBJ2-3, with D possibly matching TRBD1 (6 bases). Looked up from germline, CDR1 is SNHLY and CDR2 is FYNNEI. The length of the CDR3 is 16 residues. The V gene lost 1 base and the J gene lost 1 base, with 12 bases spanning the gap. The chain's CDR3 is CASSEENRAGTDTQYF. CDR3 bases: TGTGCCAGCAGTGAAGAAAACAGGGCCGGCACAGATACGCAGTATTTT.

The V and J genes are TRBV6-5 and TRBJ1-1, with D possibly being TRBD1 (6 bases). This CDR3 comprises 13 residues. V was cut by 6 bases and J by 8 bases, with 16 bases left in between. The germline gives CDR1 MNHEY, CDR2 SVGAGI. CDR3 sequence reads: CASRTQGSPEAFF. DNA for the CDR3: TGTGCCAGCAGGACACAGGGCTCACCCGAAGCTTTCTTT.

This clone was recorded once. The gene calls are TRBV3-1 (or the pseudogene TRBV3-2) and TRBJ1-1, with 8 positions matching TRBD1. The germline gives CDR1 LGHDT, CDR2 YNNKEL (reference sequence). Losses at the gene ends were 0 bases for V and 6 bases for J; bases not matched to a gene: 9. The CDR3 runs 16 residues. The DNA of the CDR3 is TGTGCCAGCAGCCAAGAATACGACAGGGGTTTCCCTGAAGCTTTCTTT. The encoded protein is CASSQEYDRGFPEAFF.

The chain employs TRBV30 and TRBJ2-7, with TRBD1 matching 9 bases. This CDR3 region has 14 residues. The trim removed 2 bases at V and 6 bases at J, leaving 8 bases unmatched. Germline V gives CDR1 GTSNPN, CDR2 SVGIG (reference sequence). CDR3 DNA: TGTGCCTGGAGTCGGGACAGGGCAGCCGGCGAGCAGTACTTC. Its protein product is CAWSRDRAAGEQYF.

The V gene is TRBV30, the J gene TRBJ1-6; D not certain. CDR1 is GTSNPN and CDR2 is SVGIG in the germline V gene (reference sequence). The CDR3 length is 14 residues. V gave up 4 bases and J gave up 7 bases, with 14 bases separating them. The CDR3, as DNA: TGTGCCTGGACCCCACTCCTCCTAAATTCACCCCTCCACTTT. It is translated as CAWTPLLLNSPLHF.

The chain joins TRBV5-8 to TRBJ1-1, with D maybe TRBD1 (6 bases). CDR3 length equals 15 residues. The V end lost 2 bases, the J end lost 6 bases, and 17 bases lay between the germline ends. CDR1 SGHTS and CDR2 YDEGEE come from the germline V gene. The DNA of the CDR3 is TGTGCCAGCAGCTTCTACAGGGTAGGGTTGGCTGAAGCTTTCTTT. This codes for CASSFYRVGLAEAFF.

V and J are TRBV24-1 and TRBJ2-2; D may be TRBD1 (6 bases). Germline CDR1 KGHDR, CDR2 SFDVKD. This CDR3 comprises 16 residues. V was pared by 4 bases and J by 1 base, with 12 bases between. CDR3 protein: CATSELRDKNTGELFF. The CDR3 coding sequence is TGTGCCACCAGTGAACTCCGGGACAAGAACACCGGGGAGCTGTTTTTT.

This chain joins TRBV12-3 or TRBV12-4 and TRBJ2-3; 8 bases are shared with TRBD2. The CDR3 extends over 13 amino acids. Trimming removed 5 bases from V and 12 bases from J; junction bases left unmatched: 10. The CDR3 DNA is TGTGCCAGCAGTCAAACCAGCGGGGGAAATCAGTATTTT. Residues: CASSQTSGGNQYF.

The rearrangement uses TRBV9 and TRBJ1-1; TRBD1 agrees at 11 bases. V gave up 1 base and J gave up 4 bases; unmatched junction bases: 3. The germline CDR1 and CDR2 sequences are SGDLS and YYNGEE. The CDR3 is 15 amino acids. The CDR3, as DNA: TGTGCCAGCAGCGTAAGCGGGACAGGGGGCACTGAAGCTTTCTTT. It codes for CASSVSGTGGTEAFF.

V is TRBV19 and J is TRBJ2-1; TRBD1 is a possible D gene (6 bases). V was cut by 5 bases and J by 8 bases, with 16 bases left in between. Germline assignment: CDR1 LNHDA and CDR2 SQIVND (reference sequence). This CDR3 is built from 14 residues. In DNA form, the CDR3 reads TGTGCCAGTAGTCCGACAGGTTCTAGCCATGAGCAGTTCTTC. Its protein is CASSPTGSSHEQFF. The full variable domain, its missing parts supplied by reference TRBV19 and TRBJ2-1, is DGGITQSPKYLFRKEGQNVTLSCEQNLNHDAMYWYRQDPGQGLRLIYYSQIVNDFQKGDIAEGYSVSREKKESFPLTVTSAQKNPTAFYLCASSPTGSSHEQFFGPGTRLTVL.

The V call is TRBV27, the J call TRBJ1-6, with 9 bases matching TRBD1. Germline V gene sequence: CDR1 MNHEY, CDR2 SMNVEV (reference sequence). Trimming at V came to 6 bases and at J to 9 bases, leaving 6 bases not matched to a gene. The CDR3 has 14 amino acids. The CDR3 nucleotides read TGTGCCAGCAGCCCAGGGACAGGGATTTCACCCCTCCACTTT. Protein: CASSPGTGISPLHF.